This TCR beta chain was observed in a study of technical replicates of blood from four donors. Clones were read by immunoSEQ multiplex PCR, and TCRdb kept only the in-frame ones, dropping some. The table has just under 60,000 clones, around 91% seen once; the top ten hold about 3.8%. This receptor was obtained from a human donor in good health. Some clones in this sample may be carry-over from other donors' samples. The source material was PBMCs.

The DNA of the CDR3 is TGTGCCAGCAGCTTAAATTTTCGTAGCTCTGGGGCCAACGTCCTGACTTTC. Amino acid sequence: CASSLNFRSSGANVLTF. The rearrangement joins TRBV7-2 to TRBJ2-6; D is uncertain. CDR3 length: 17 amino acids. V lost 2 bases and J 0 bases, leaving 11 bases between the germline ends. The germline V gene has CDR1 SGHTA and CDR2 FQGNSA. Supplemented by reference TRBV7-2 and TRBJ2-6, the full variable domain reads GAGVSQSPSNKVTEKGKDVELRCDPISGHTALYWYRQSLGQGLEFLIYFQGNSAPDKSGLPSDRFSAERTGGSVSTLTIQRTQQEDSAVYLCASSLNFRSSGANVLTFGAGSRLTVL.